This T cell receptor (beta chain) was captured in a study of T-cell reconstitution after alpha-beta-depleted transplantation in children. This clonotype has just a few counts. The germline CDR1 and CDR2 sequences are SGHAT and FQDESV (reference sequence). With V trimmed by 5 bases and J by 4 bases, 12 bases remained unmatched. CDR3 length: 18 residues. Unique molecular identifiers were incorporated during preparation of the TCRbeta library. TCRdb re-called the PCR reads through MiXCR, storing one row per CDR3 protein. The table records roughly 300,000 distinct CDR3 sequences, around a tenth of them present only once.

The source of this sequence is a human donor who donated a stem cell graft to a child with acute lymphoblastic leukemia. The sequences come from PBMCs from the stem cell graft donor, collected from the stem cell graft. The chain combines TRBV11-1 with TRBJ2-3; the match to TRBD2 covers 13 bases. The CDR3 protein is CASSPPWSTSGRPDTQYF. The DNA for the CDR3 is TGTGCCAGCAGCCCCCCCTGGTCGACTAGCGGGAGGCCAGATACGCAGTATTTT.